This T cell receptor beta chain was sequenced for a study of CD8+CD57+ T cells in acquired aplastic anemia. Genomic DNA acted as the template from which TCR beta VDJ combination and CDR3 sequence profiling were carried out. Each CDR3 protein gets one entry after TCRdb re-called the reads with MiXCR. Of about 220,000 distinct CDR3 sequences in the sample, roughly 33% were seen once. Trimming stripped 9 bases from V and 5 bases from J, with 14 bases between. This CDR3 spans 12 amino acids. Germline V gives CDR1 SGHTA, CDR2 FQGNSA. This receptor was obtained from a human donor in good health, serving as a control. The sample comprised sorted CD4+, CD8+, or CD8+CD57+ T cells (not recorded which) from PBMCs. The chain couples TRBV7-2 to TRBJ2-7; D gene uncertain. The CDR3 nucleotides read TGTGCCAGTTTCAATCCCCTGAACGAGCAGTACTTC. Its translation is CASFNPLNEQYF.